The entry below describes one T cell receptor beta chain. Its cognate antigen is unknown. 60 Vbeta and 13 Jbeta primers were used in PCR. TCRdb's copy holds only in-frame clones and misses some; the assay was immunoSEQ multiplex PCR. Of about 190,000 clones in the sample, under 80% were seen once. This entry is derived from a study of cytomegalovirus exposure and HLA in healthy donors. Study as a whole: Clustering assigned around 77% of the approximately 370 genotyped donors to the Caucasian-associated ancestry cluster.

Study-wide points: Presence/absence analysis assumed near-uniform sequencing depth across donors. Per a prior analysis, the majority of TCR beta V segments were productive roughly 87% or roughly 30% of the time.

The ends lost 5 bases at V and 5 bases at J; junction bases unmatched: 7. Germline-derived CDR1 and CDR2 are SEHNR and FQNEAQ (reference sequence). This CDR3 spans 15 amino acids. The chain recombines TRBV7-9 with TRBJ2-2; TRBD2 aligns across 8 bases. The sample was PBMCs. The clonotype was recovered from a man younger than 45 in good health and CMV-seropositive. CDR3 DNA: TGTGCCAGCAGCGGCACTAGCGGAATAACCGGGGAGCTGTTTTTT. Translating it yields CASSGTSGITGELFF.